This T cell receptor (beta chain) was profiled in a study of blood T cell repertoires in COVID-19. Turning to the study itself: T cells, B-cell-depleted T cells, or PBMCs provided the cDNA or gDNA that served as material.

The V gene lost 0 bases and the J gene lost 6 bases, with 15 bases spanning the gap. Per the germline V gene, CDR1 is LNHNV and CDR2 is YYDKDF (reference sequence). CDR3 size: 15 residues. As handled by the study authors: Quantification of nucleated cells was approximated via reference gene primer amplification. Clones were sequenced by immunoSEQ multiplex PCR, and TCRdb holds only the in-frame ones, with some missing. V and J calls and clone size follow that table, whereas D and trimming were derived from the DNA. Among about 210,000 clones, less than 85% were seen once, and the ten largest hold approximately 7.2%.

The sequence was obtained from a woman between 70 and 85 years old with acute or convalescent COVID-19. The rearrangement joins TRBV15 to TRBJ2-7, with D perhaps TRBD1 (5 bases). Input material: peripheral blood. As DNA, the CDR3 is TGTGCCACCAGCAGAGATCCGACAGTTCCATCCGAGCAGTACTTC. Translating gives CATSRDPTVPSEQYF.